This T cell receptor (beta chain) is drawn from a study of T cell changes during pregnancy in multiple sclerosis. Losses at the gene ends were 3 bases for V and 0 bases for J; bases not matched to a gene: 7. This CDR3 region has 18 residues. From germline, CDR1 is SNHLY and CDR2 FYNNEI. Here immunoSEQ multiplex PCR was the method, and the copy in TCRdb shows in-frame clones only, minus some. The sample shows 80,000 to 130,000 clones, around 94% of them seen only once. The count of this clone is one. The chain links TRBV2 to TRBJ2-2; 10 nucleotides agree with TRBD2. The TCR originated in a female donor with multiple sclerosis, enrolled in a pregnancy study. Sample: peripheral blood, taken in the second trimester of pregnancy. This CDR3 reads CASSEWLAGAPNTGELFF. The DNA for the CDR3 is TGTGCCAGCAGTGAGTGGCTAGCGGGGGCCCCGAACACCGGGGAGCTGTTTTTT. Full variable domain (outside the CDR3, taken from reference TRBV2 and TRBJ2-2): EPEVTQTPSHQVTQMGQEVILRCVPISNHLYFYWYRQILGQKVEFLVSFYNNEISEKSEIFDDQFSVERPDGSNFTLKIRSTKLEDSAMYFCASSEWLAGAPNTGELFFGEGSRLTVL.